Listed here are 18 T cell receptor beta chains from one sample, sequenced in a study of identical twins (dated by TCRdb to 2016 to 2018). To prepare the library, 5' RACE was applied. Instrument used: Illumina HiSeq 2000. TCRdb applied fastp at Q25 and MiXCR to the public reads, then kept only in-frame beta chains. Entries that share a CDR3 protein sequence are merged under the most common genes and DNA. Within this sample are approximately 620,000 distinct CDR3 sequences, with 8.6% of them counted one time only. The top ten hold around 0.98% of the sample. These sequences were also reported in another study, on yellow fever vaccine responses in identical twins.

The sequencing sample was made of PBMCs. The origin of the receptors is a woman aged 18-30 years in good health.

This clonotype was seen ten or more times. The rearrangement links TRBV6-2 or TRBV6-3 to TRBJ2-7; D is tentatively TRBD1 or TRBD2 (5 bases each). Germline CDR1 and CDR2: MNHEY and SVGEGT. CDR3 length: 17 residues. V lost 0 bases, J lost 2 bases, and 17 bases lay in between. The CDR3: CASSYSKKVTAAYEQYF. The CDR3 DNA reads as TGTGCCAGCAGTTACTCGAAAAAGGTGACAGCGGCCTACGAGCAGTACTTC.

The chain employs TRBV20-1 and TRBJ2-4; D perhaps matches TRBD2 (5 bases). The CDR3 length is 13 residues. Germline CDR1 and CDR2: DFQATT and SNEGSKA (reference sequence). V lost 0 bases and J lost 7, with 10 bases in between. Written as DNA, the CDR3 is TGCAGTGCTAGAGATCCGGCTAGCAACATTCAGTACTTC. Its protein is CSARDPASNIQYF.

V and J are TRBV10-3 and TRBJ2-2; 7 nucleotides line up with TRBD1. With V trimmed by 4 bases and J by 3 bases, 5 bases remained unmatched. CDR1 is ENHRY, CDR2 SYGVKD, per germline. This CDR3 spans 15 amino acids. This CDR3 reads CAISGGQSHTGELFF. In DNA form, the CDR3 reads TGTGCCATCAGTGGGGGACAGAGCCACACCGGGGAGCTGTTTTTT.

This CDR3 is CASSPDGYYNEQFF. The CDR3 DNA sequence: TGTGCCAGCAGCCCGGACGGCTACTACAATGAGCAGTTCTTC. This sequence joins TRBV28 and TRBJ2-1, with D hard to call. With 6 bases removed from V and 3 bases from J, the gap between germline ends came to 12 bases. The CDR3 totals 14 residues. Germline V gene lookup returns CDR1 MDHEN and CDR2 SYDVKM.

The V gene is TRBV9, the J gene TRBJ2-5; D is ambiguous. Trimming pared 0 bases from V and 2 bases from J, leaving 5 bases between. Germline assignment: CDR1 SGDLS and CDR2 YYNGEE. The CDR3 has 13 residues. Written as DNA, the CDR3 is TGTGCCAGCAGCGTAGACGTGCAAGAGACCCAGTACTTC. Its protein product is CASSVDVQETQYF.

CDR3: CASRLHSDNLPNTGELFF. CDR3 nucleotides: TGTGCAAGTCGCCTCCACTCGGACAACCTCCCGAACACCGGGGAGCTGTTTTTT. The rearrangement uses TRBV12-2 and TRBJ2-2; TRBD1 reflects the table's D call only, with no check against the DNA. TRBV12-2 is assigned pseudogene status. This CDR3 region has 18 residues.

This clonotype was seen a few times. The genes are TRBV20-1 and TRBJ1-5; D is possibly TRBD1 (5 bases). This CDR3 has 15 residues. Trimming cost V 6 bases and J 1 base, with 16 bases left between them. Germline V gives CDR1 DFQATT, CDR2 SNEGSKA (reference sequence). The CDR3 is CSAKNTGPSNQPQHF. CDR3 DNA: TGCAGTGCAAAGAATACGGGACCGAGCAATCAGCCCCAGCATTTT.

V is TRBV7-9 and J is TRBJ2-3; no clear D gene. There are 16 residues in the CDR3. Deletions cut 3 bases from V and 1 base from J, with 14 bases between. In germline, CDR1 is SEHNR, CDR2 FQNEAQ (reference sequence). CDR3 sequence reads: CASSFRIGWGTDTQYF. DNA of the CDR3: TGTGCCAGCAGCTTTCGTATAGGATGGGGCACAGATACGCAGTATTTT.

The V gene is TRBV7-9, the J gene TRBJ2-1, with D maybe TRBD2 (6 bases). Germline V gene lookup returns CDR1 SEHNR and CDR2 FQNEAQ (reference sequence). The V end was cut by 1 base, the J end by 7 bases, with 11 bases between. The CDR3 consists of 14 residues. CDR3 DNA: TGTGCCAGCAGCTTAGATCGGGGGATGAATGAGCAGTTCTTC. Its protein is CASSLDRGMNEQFF.

V and J are TRBV7-6 and TRBJ2-1, with TRBD1 matching over 11 bases. V trimming: 4 bases; J trimming: 3 bases; junction bases outside the gene matches: 11. This CDR3 has 18 amino acids. Germline CDR1 is SGHVS and CDR2 is FNYEAQ. The CDR3 DNA is TGTGCCAGCAGCTCTAGCGGGACAGGGGGTATTAGCTACAATGAGCAGTTCTTC. Translation gives CASSSSGTGGISYNEQFF.

This clonotype was observed a handful of times. The rearrangement links TRBV4-3 to TRBJ2-1; D is uncertain. CDR1 and CDR2 (germline): LGHNA, YSLEER. The V end was cut by 1 base, the J end by 4 bases, with 17 bases between. The CDR3 is 17 amino acids. The CDR3 region has the DNA TGCGCCAGCAGCCAAGGCCCCCGGATCTTGGGGTACAATGAGCAGTTCTTC. This encodes CASSQGPRILGYNEQFF.

Ten or more counts support this clonotype. This chain joins TRBV7-9 and TRBJ2-1, with TRBD2 matching over 7 bases. CDR3 length equals 15 residues. CDR1 and CDR2 (germline): SEHNR, FQNEAQ (reference sequence). The ends lost 6 bases at V and 6 bases at J; junction bases unmatched: 11. The CDR3 DNA is TGTGCCAGCAGTCGAGGACTAGGACGGGCCAATGAGCAGTTCTTC. Translation gives CASSRGLGRANEQFF.

This chain joins TRBV18 and TRBJ2-7; D is uncertain. The germline CDR1 and CDR2 sequences are KGHSH and LQKENI. CDR3 length: 14 residues. V was pared by 2 bases and J by 3 bases, with 11 bases between. The CDR3 nucleotides read TGTGCCAGCTCACCAGGTCTCCGGCTCTACGAGCAGTACTTC. It yields the protein CASSPGLRLYEQYF.

This clonotype was counted between two and nine times. The rearrangement links TRBV3-1 to TRBJ2-5; the match to TRBD1 covers 7 bases. Germline loops: CDR1 LGHDT, CDR2 YNNKEL (reference sequence). The CDR3 extends over 15 amino acids. V lost 0 bases and J lost 2; bases outside the gene matches: 3. This chain's CDR3 is CASSQEVGQQETQYF. The CDR3 DNA is TGTGCCAGCAGCCAAGAGGTGGGACAGCAAGAGACCCAGTACTTC.

This clonotype appeared many times. The chain carries TRBV5-1 and TRBJ2-5; D is unclear. CDR1 is SGHRS and CDR2 is YFSETQ in the germline V gene. V was clipped by 0 bases and J by 0 bases, with 9 bases between them. The CDR3 is made up of 15 amino acids. The DNA for the CDR3 is TGCGCCAGCAGCTTGGTAGGCACCTACCAAGAGACCCAGTACTTC. Protein product: CASSLVGTYQETQYF. Full variable domain (missing parts from reference TRBV5-1 and TRBJ2-5): KAGVTQTPRYLIKTRGQQVTLSCSPISGHRSVSWYQQTPGQGLQFLFEYFSETQRNKGNFPGRFSGRQFSNSRSEMNVSTLELGDSALYLCASSLVGTYQETQYFGPGTRLLVL.

This clonotype was seen a few times. The rearrangement joins TRBV11-2 to TRBJ2-1; maybe TRBD2 (6 bases). The CDR3 sequence is 17 residues long. The V end was cut by 2 bases, the J end by 0 bases, with 14 bases between. Germline CDR1 and CDR2: SGHAT and FQNNGV. For the CDR3, the DNA is TGTGCCAGCAGCTTATCGGCGCAGGAGGGCTCCTACAATGAGCAGTTCTTC. Encoded protein: CASSLSAQEGSYNEQFF.

This clonotype was observed many times. The chain recombines TRBV20-1 with TRBJ2-7, with D possibly matching TRBD1 (6 bases). Germline lookup yields CDR1 DFQATT and CDR2 SNEGSKA (reference sequence). With 4 bases removed from V and 2 bases from J, the gap between germline ends came to 12 bases. The CDR3 totals 13 residues. CDR3 DNA: TGCAGTGCTATCCCCGGGACAACCTACGAGCAGTACTTC. Translated: CSAIPGTTYEQYF.

This clonotype was detected only a few times. This chain connects TRBV6-5 to TRBJ2-7; 9 bases fit TRBD1. CDR1 and CDR2 from the germline V gene are MNHEY and SVGAGI. The CDR3 is made up of 15 amino acids. V dropped 2 bases and J dropped 1; count of bases not matched to a gene: 3. In nucleotides, the CDR3 is TGTGCCAGCAGTTACGGGGACAGGGTTTCCTACGAGCAGTACTTC. This sequence encodes CASSYGDRVSYEQYF.